Presented here are 21 T cell receptor beta chains from one specimen sequenced in a study of control samples from healthy donors and cancer patients. Only in-frame clones appear in the TCRdb table, and some are missing; sequencing was by immunoSEQ multiplex PCR. This sample has around 50,000 clones; roughly nine tenths occur once, and the top ten carry more than 1.5%. Sequencing input: PBMCs. The receptors were gathered from a man between 35 and 55 years old with colorectal cancer.

The chain has TRBV11-2 and TRBJ2-2, with 9 positions matching TRBD1. Germline V lookup: CDR1 SGHAT, CDR2 FQNNGV. V lost 6 bases and J lost 1; bases outside the gene matches: 3. This CDR3 has 15 residues. CDR3 loop: CASRGGQGNTGELFF. DNA for the CDR3: TGTGCCAGCAGAGGGGGACAGGGGAACACCGGGGAGCTGTTTTTT.

V is TRBV3-1 (or the pseudogene TRBV3-2) and J is TRBJ1-2; D is unresolved. This CDR3 has 13 amino acids. Germline CDR1 LGHDT, CDR2 YNNKEL (reference sequence). With 1 base removed from V and 8 bases from J, the gap between germline ends came to 11 bases. CDR3 loop: CASSQVWDTGYTF. The CDR3 DNA reads TGTGCCAGCAGCCAAGTATGGGATACCGGCTACACCTTC.

The chain uses TRBV6-2 or TRBV6-3 and TRBJ2-2, with D unresolved. CDR3 length: 13 amino acids. The germline gives CDR1 MNHEY, CDR2 SVGEGT. Trimming took off 2 bases at V and 4 bases at J, with 5 bases between the two ends. The CDR3: CASSYAFTGELFF. The CDR3 nucleotides read TGTGCCAGCAGTTACGCCTTCACCGGGGAGCTGTTTTTT.

The rearrangement links TRBV29-1 to TRBJ2-6, with D possibly TRBD2 on 6 matching bases. Germline V gene data show CDR1 as SQVTM and CDR2 as ANQGSEA. This CDR3 has 17 residues. V lost 5 bases and J lost 5, with 22 bases in between. The CDR3 nucleotides read TGCAGCGTTAGCAAGGCACTAGCATACAGTCGGGCCAACGTCCTGACTTTC. Translating gives CSVSKALAYSRANVLTF.

In regard to this clone: One junction end disagrees with the germline gene, perhaps due to a read error. The V gene is TRBV30, the J gene TRBJ1-5; D is undetermined. From germline, CDR1 is GTSNPN and CDR2 SVGIG (reference sequence). The CDR3 is made up of 13 amino acids. The CDR3 DNA reads TGTGCCTGGAGTGATCCAATGGCCGGGGAGAAAATTTTT. Amino acid sequence: CAWSDPMAGEKIF.

This rearrangement joins TRBV7-9 to TRBJ2-2, with D possibly called TRBD1 or TRBD2 (6 bases each). Germline CDR1 is SEHNR and CDR2 is FQNEAQ (reference sequence). CDR3 length: 15 amino acids. Trimming took 2 bases from V and 5 from J, leaving 12 bases between them. CDR3 in DNA: TGTGCCAGCAGCTTAATTCAGGGGAGGACCGGGGAGCTGTTTTTT. It encodes CASSLIQGRTGELFF. Drawing the rest from reference TRBV7-9 and TRBJ2-2, the complete variable domain is DTGVSQNPRHKITKRGQNVTFRCDPISEHNRLYWYRQTLGQGPEFLTYFQNEAQLEKSRLLSDRFSAERPKGSFSTLEIQRTEQGDSAMYLCASSLIQGRTGELFFGEGSRLTVL.

The rearrangement joins TRBV6-2 or TRBV6-3 to TRBJ1-5, with D perhaps TRBD1 (5 bases). The V and J ends lost 2 bases and 0 bases respectively, with 17 bases between them. This CDR3 has 18 residues. CDR1 and CDR2 (germline): MNHEY, SVGEGT. The chain's CDR3 is CASSYSTTGDYSNQPQHF. CDR3 sequence (DNA): TGTGCCAGCAGTTACAGCACAACAGGCGATTATAGCAATCAGCCCCAGCATTTT.

V is TRBV29-1 and J is TRBJ1-1; 7 bases map to TRBD1. CDR1 SQVTM and CDR2 ANQGSEA come from the germline V gene. The CDR3 sequence is 14 residues long. V dropped 3 bases and J dropped 0; count of bases not matched to a gene: 4. This CDR3 is CSVDGTALNTEAFF. The CDR3 nucleotides read TGCAGCGTTGACGGGACAGCATTGAACACTGAAGCTTTCTTT.

The rearrangement uses TRBV2 and TRBJ1-6, with D tentatively TRBD1 (5 bases). This CDR3 comprises 14 residues. Germline V CDR1 and CDR2: SNHLY, FYNNEI. V was shortened by 8 bases and J by 7 bases, with 15 bases between the two germline ends. The CDR3 loop reads CASGAEATNSPLHF. Here the CDR3 DNA reads TGTGCCAGCGGGGCCGAGGCTACGAATTCACCCCTCCACTTT.

The V call is TRBV19, the J call TRBJ1-2, with D maybe TRBD1 (5 bases). This CDR3 contains 17 residues. Germline values: CDR1 LNHDA, CDR2 SQIVND (reference sequence). The germline V and J ends were trimmed by 5 bases and 8 bases, with 27 bases remaining between them. This chain's CDR3 is CASSSGGVDSRRGGYTF. As DNA, the CDR3 is TGTGCCAGTAGTTCTGGGGGTGTCGACAGCCGGAGGGGAGGCTACACCTTC.

The gene calls are TRBV4-1 and TRBJ1-2; 7 positions match TRBD1. The J segment lost 4 bases and the V segment lost 4 bases, leaving 6 bases of the junction unmatched. The CDR3 runs to 14 residues. The germline V gene has CDR1 MGHRA and CDR2 YSYEKL. CDR3 loop: CASSLQGSAYGYTF. Written as DNA, the CDR3 is TGCGCCAGCAGCCTACAGGGGTCGGCCTATGGCTACACCTTC.

The chain has TRBV6-5 and TRBJ2-2; the D gene is possibly TRBD1 (5 bases). In germline, CDR1 is MNHEY, CDR2 SVGAGI. V dropped 0 bases and J dropped 6 bases, with 14 bases sitting between them. The length of the CDR3 is 16 residues. Written as DNA, the CDR3 is TGTGCCAGCAGTTACTCCAGGGAATTTCTCTCCGGGGAGCTGTTTTTT. This codes for CASSYSREFLSGELFF.

This chain uses TRBV19 with TRBJ2-2, with D unclear. The CDR3 totals 13 residues. Germline CDR1 LNHDA, CDR2 SQIVND (reference sequence). Trimming took off 4 bases at V and 0 bases at J, with 3 bases between the two ends. CDR3 protein: CASSNPNTGELFF. CDR3 DNA: TGTGCCAGTAGTAACCCGAACACCGGGGAGCTGTTTTTT.

The J gene is TRBJ1-1, the V gene TRBV6-2 or TRBV6-3; no reliable D call. There are 13 residues in the CDR3. Germline CDR1 is MNHEY and CDR2 is SVGEGT. V shed 2 bases and J shed 4 bases, with 8 bases lying between them. CDR3 loop: CASSYSVATEAFF. The CDR3 nucleotides are TGTGCCAGCAGTTACAGCGTTGCCACTGAAGCTTTCTTT.

Only a few counts were recorded for this clone. The V call is TRBV4-2, the J call TRBJ1-6; 8 nucleotides agree with TRBD1. The CDR3 is made up of 16 amino acids. V was pared by 0 bases and J by 7 bases, with 5 bases of the junction left unmatched. CDR1 and CDR2 from the germline V gene are LGHNA and YNFKEQ. The CDR3 region is CASSQEMDRVNSPLHF. CDR3 nucleotide sequence: TGTGCCAGCAGCCAAGAAATGGACAGGGTCAATTCACCCCTCCACTTT.

The genes are TRBV5-1 and TRBJ1-4, with D perhaps matching TRBD1 (5 bases). Trimming removed 4 bases from V and 8 bases from J, with 21 bases in between. Germline-derived CDR1 and CDR2 are SGHRS and YFSETQ. The CDR3 sequence is 16 residues long. CDR3 residues: CASSPGTSSTEEKLFF. The CDR3 bases are TGCGCCAGCAGCCCCGGGACCTCCTCGACCGAGGAAAAACTGTTTTTT.

The chain links TRBV27 to TRBJ2-7, with 10 bases lining up with TRBD1. V was clipped by 3 bases and J by 4 bases; unmatched bases: 3. CDR1 and CDR2 from the germline V gene are MNHEY and SMNVEV (reference sequence). The CDR3 totals 14 residues. For the CDR3, the DNA is TGTGCCAGCAGTTTGGGACAGGGGTTTTACGAGCAGTACTTC. The encoded protein is CASSLGQGFYEQYF.

CDR3 in DNA: TGTGCCAGCAGGAGGACAGGTGAGGATTCACCCCTCCACTTT. Residues: CASRRTGEDSPLHF. This chain joins TRBV27 and TRBJ1-6; 7 nucleotides align to TRBD1. V shed 6 bases and J 8 bases; nucleotides not matched to a gene: 7. The CDR3 runs 14 residues. Looked up from germline, CDR1 is MNHEY and CDR2 is SMNVEV (reference sequence).

The chain is built from TRBV19 and TRBJ1-1; TRBD1 matches 7 bases. The CDR3 contains 14 residues. After removal of 5 bases from V and 10 bases from J, the junction contained 13 bases not matched to a gene. In germline, CDR1 is LNHDA, CDR2 SQIVND (reference sequence). In DNA, the CDR3 is TGTGCCAGTAGTGGCGACAAGACAGGGCTGGGAGCTTTCTTT. This translates into CASSGDKTGLGAFF.

The DNA for the CDR3 is TGTGCCAGTAGTACCTCGGGGGCGGGGAGACCAGATACGCAGTATTTT. Amino acids: CASSTSGAGRPDTQYF. This chain joins TRBV19 and TRBJ2-3, with D tentatively TRBD1 or TRBD2 (6 bases each). The CDR3 is 16 amino acids. The germline CDR1 and CDR2 sequences are LNHDA and SQIVND (reference sequence). Trimming stripped 4 bases from V and 4 bases from J, with 18 bases between.

As DNA, the CDR3 is TGTGCCAGCAGCGCAGTATGGGATACGCAGTATTTT. It specifies CASSAVWDTQYF. The genes are TRBV27 and TRBJ2-3; D gene unclear. Germline V gene sequence: CDR1 MNHEY, CDR2 SMNVEV (reference sequence). V was cut by 6 bases and J by 6 bases, with 10 bases left in between. This CDR3 spans 12 amino acids.